Each of the 14 T cell receptor beta chains below was sequenced from the same sample in a study of cytomegalovirus exposure and HLA in healthy donors. 13 Jbeta primers and 60 Vbeta primers were used for the PCR. Assay: immunoSEQ multiplex PCR; the TCRdb copy retains only in-frame clones and omits some. This repertoire shows some 120,000 clones, about 80% found once; its top ten account for less than 3.5%. Sequencing was done on a sample of PBMCs. The receptors come from a female donor in good health and CMV-seronegative.

This chain joins TRBV7-2 and TRBJ2-5; 10 bases agree with TRBD1. The J call may be wrong; the DNA end is better matched by TRBJ2-7. Germline loops: CDR1 SGHTA, CDR2 FQGNSA. CDR3 length equals 14 residues. DNA for the CDR3: TGTGCCAGCAGCTTAGGGGACAGGGGCTACGAGCAGTACTTC. Protein product: CASSLGDRGYEQYF.

V is TRBV27 and J is TRBJ2-7, with 11 bases identical to TRBD2. V dropped 6 bases and J dropped 6; count of bases not matched to a gene: 10. Germline V CDR1 and CDR2: MNHEY, SMNVEV (reference sequence). The CDR3 covers 15 residues. The CDR3 reads CASSPTSGGGPEQYF. The CDR3 coding sequence is TGTGCCAGCAGCCCAACTAGCGGGGGAGGCCCCGAGCAGTACTTC.

The chain joins TRBV13 to TRBJ1-2; D is undetermined. CDR1 is PRHDT, CDR2 FYEKMQ, per germline (reference sequence). Trimming left V 6 bases short and J 7 bases short, with 15 bases between. This CDR3 has 13 amino acids. The chain's CDR3 is CASRRSGPAGYTF. The DNA for the CDR3 is TGTGCCAGCAGAAGGTCGGGTCCGGCTGGCTACACCTTC.

The sample holds a few counts of this clone. This chain uses TRBV5-6 with TRBJ2-7, with D unresolved. V lost 4 bases to trimming and J lost 0 bases, with 17 bases between them. This CDR3 is built from 16 residues. CDR1 and CDR2 from the germline V gene are SGHDT and YYEEEE. CDR3 coding DNA: TGTGCCAGCAGCCGGGTGTGGCGGCTGAGCTCCTACGAGCAGTACTTC. It yields the protein CASSRVWRLSSYEQYF.

This chain links TRBV10-2 with TRBJ2-5; 10 nucleotides match TRBD2. Unmatched junction bases numbered 6, after V lost 6 bases and J lost 5 bases. The CDR3 runs 14 residues. From germline, CDR1 is WSHSY and CDR2 SAAADI. CDR3 sequence (DNA): TGCGCCAGCAGAGGCCTAGCGGGGGTGGAGACCCAGTACTTC. This sequence encodes CASRGLAGVETQYF.

The chain recombines TRBV30 with TRBJ2-1, with D possibly being TRBD1 (6 bases). Germline V gene data show CDR1 as GTSNPN and CDR2 as SVGIG (reference sequence). The CDR3 extends over 12 amino acids. V shed 0 bases and J shed 11 bases, with 11 bases lying between them. Here the CDR3 reads CAWSVQGGKQFF. CDR3 bases: TGTGCCTGGAGTGTACAGGGTGGGAAGCAGTTCTTC.

The chain employs TRBV18 and TRBJ2-7, with a weak D call TRBD2 (5 bases). The germline V gene encodes CDR1 KGHSH and CDR2 LQKENI. V was trimmed by 3 bases and J by 0 bases, leaving 12 bases between them. The CDR3 is made up of 15 amino acids. The chain's CDR3 is CASSPRGESSYEQYF. In DNA, the CDR3 is TGTGCCAGCTCACCCCGGGGAGAGAGCTCCTACGAGCAGTACTTC.

This chain connects TRBV5-4 to TRBJ2-3; D is undetermined. The CDR3 extends over 13 amino acids. V was shortened by 7 bases and J by 0 bases, with 9 bases between the two germline ends. Looked up from germline, CDR1 is SGHNT and CDR2 is YYREEE (reference sequence). The CDR3 here is CASRQQSTDTQYF. The CDR3 DNA reads TGTGCCAGCCGCCAACAGAGCACAGATACGCAGTATTTT.

The chain links TRBV5-4 to TRBJ2-2; TRBD2 is a possible D gene (6 bases). The germline CDR1 and CDR2 sequences are SGHNT and YYREEE (reference sequence). V lost 1 base and J 8 bases, leaving 12 bases between the germline ends. The CDR3 consists of 14 residues. The CDR3 sequence: CASSLSGGPGELFF. CDR3 nucleotides: TGTGCCAGCAGCTTGTCAGGAGGGCCGGGGGAGCTGTTTTTT.

This rearrangement joins TRBV6-5 to TRBJ1-5, with TRBD1 identical over 7 bases. The germline V gene encodes CDR1 MNHEY and CDR2 SVGAGI. The CDR3 loop spans 15 amino acids. The junction had 4 bases not matched to a gene; V was cut back by 5 bases and J by 0 bases. The CDR3 DNA follows: TGTGCCAGCAGTAACGACAGGGCTAGCAATCAGCCCCAGCATTTT. Protein product: CASSNDRASNQPQHF.

This clone was counted a few times. The chain employs TRBV11-2 and TRBJ1-3, with a weak D call TRBD1 (6 bases). The germline V gene encodes CDR1 SGHAT and CDR2 FQNNGV. CDR3 length: 14 amino acids. V was trimmed by 5 bases and J by 4 bases, leaving 12 bases between them. Here the CDR3 reads CASSLQGFGNTIYF. The CDR3 DNA reads as TGTGCCAGCAGCCTACAGGGTTTCGGAAACACCATATATTTT.

Only a few counts were recorded for this clone. V and J are TRBV5-4 and TRBJ1-1; weak D call: TRBD1 (6 bases). The CDR3 is 14 residues long. Deletions cut 6 bases from V and 0 bases from J, with 12 bases between. Per germline, CDR1 SGHNT and CDR2 YYREEE (reference sequence). The DNA of the CDR3 is TGTGCCAGCACCGTCAGGGGAGTGAACACTGAAGCTTTCTTT. It encodes CASTVRGVNTEAFF. Full variable domain (rest looked up from reference TRBV5-4 and TRBJ1-1): ETGVTQSPTHLIKTRGQQVTLRCSSQSGHNTVSWYQQALGQGPQFIFQYYREEENGRGNFPPRFSGLQFPNYSSELNVNALELDDSALYLCASTVRGVNTEAFFGQGTRLTVV.

This clone was detected only a few times. This rearrangement joins TRBV5-8 to TRBJ2-5, with a tentative D call TRBD1 (5 bases). Germline loops: CDR1 SGHTS, CDR2 YDEGEE. CDR3 length: 14 residues. V gave up 4 bases and J gave up 3 bases, with 13 bases separating them. The CDR3 protein is CASSQRGREETQYF. DNA for the CDR3: TGTGCCAGCAGCCAAAGGGGCAGGGAAGAGACCCAGTACTTC.

This clone was counted a few times. This sequence joins TRBV6-1 and TRBJ1-6; D unclear. Germline V lookup: CDR1 MNHNS, CDR2 SASEGT. Between the trimmed V and J ends, which lost 8 bases and 7 bases, there was a span of 12 bases. The CDR3 is 13 residues long. The chain's CDR3 is CASVGLVNSPLHF. CDR3 coding DNA: TGTGCCAGCGTTGGACTCGTCAATTCACCCCTCCACTTT.